Shown below are 20 T cell receptor beta chains from a single sample sequenced in a study of T cell responses to AZD1222 COVID-19 vaccine (dated by TCRdb to the early 2020s). This sample's time point label indicates: sample from adult after SARS-CoV-2 infection, after symptom onset. Library generation was performed with the immunoSEQ multiplex PCR assay. The immuneACCESS repertoire file appears here via TCRdb, limited to in-frame rearrangements. These files lack a portion of the clones; in checked studies, under half of the deficit traces to unresolved V genes, and the cause of the others is not known. For this sample there are 140,000 to 150,000 clones; 90% to 95% appear just once. The ten largest clones take up roughly 12% of the sample. Sequencing was performed on peripheral blood, taken after recovery from COVID-19. The receptors were gathered from an adult who had recovered from COVID-19.

The chain is built from TRBV28 and TRBJ1-5; D not certain. The CDR3 is 15 residues long. Deletions cut 8 bases from V and 2 bases from J, with 16 bases between. CDR1 is MDHEN, CDR2 SYDVKM, per germline. The DNA for the CDR3 is TGTGCCAGCCAGCAGGATCTGGTGGGCAATCAGCCCCAGCATTTT. Translated: CASQQDLVGNQPQHF. Full variable domain (outside the CDR3, taken from reference TRBV28 and TRBJ1-5): DVKVTQSSRYLVKRTGEKVFLECVQDMDHENMFWYRQDPGLGLRLIYFSYDVKMKEKGDIPEGYSVSREKKERFSLILESASTNQTSMYLCASQQDLVGNQPQHFGDGTRLSIL.

The chain joins TRBV7-9 to TRBJ1-5, with TRBD1 identical over 9 bases. The CDR3 spans 14 residues. Looked up from germline, CDR1 is SEHNR and CDR2 is FQNEAQ (reference sequence). With 5 bases clipped from V and 3 bases from J, the junction kept 2 bases outside the gene matches. The CDR3 DNA reads as TGTGCCAGCAGCCGGACAGGGGACAATCAGCCCCAGCATTTT. Encoded protein: CASSRTGDNQPQHF.

The rearrangement joins TRBV18 to TRBJ2-2, with 8 positions matching TRBD1. The V and J ends lost 3 bases and 1 base, in that order; junction bases with no gene match: 13. This CDR3 is 19 amino acids long. CDR1 is KGHSH and CDR2 is LQKENI in the germline V gene. CDR3 loop: CASSPLSGTGLRNTGELFF. CDR3 coding DNA: TGTGCCAGCTCACCTCTTTCAGGGACAGGACTCAGGAACACCGGGGAGCTGTTTTTT.

V usage is TRBV2 and J usage is TRBJ1-4; possibly TRBD1 for D (5 bases). CDR1 and CDR2 from the germline V gene are SNHLY and FYNNEI. This CDR3 has 15 residues. V shed 6 bases and J shed 4 bases, with 15 bases lying between them. The CDR3 sequence: CASRGVHSFNEKLFF. CDR3 nucleotide sequence: TGTGCCAGCAGAGGGGTCCACTCCTTTAATGAAAAACTGTTTTTT.

This clone was counted once. The rearrangement links TRBV13 to TRBJ2-1; the D is unclear. The V gene lost 4 bases and the J gene lost 12 bases, with 16 bases spanning the gap. This CDR3 spans 13 amino acids. CDR1 is PRHDT, CDR2 FYEKMQ, per germline (reference sequence). In DNA form, the CDR3 reads TGTGCCAGCAGCTCAACGACTTGGAAGGTGCAGTTCTTC. Protein product: CASSSTTWKVQFF. The full variable domain, its missing parts supplied by reference TRBV13 and TRBJ2-1, is AAGVIQSPRHLIKEKRETATLKCYPIPRHDTVYWYQQGPGQDPQFLISFYEKMQSDKGSIPDRFSAQQFSDYHSELNMSSLELGDSALYFCASSSTTWKVQFFGPGTRLTVL.

V usage is TRBV5-1 and J usage is TRBJ1-5, with D unresolved. The CDR3 contains 14 residues. Germline loops: CDR1 SGHRS, CDR2 YFSETQ. With 5 bases removed from V and 7 bases from J, the gap between germline ends came to 16 bases. The CDR3 spells CASRFEPSGQPQHF. DNA for the CDR3: TGCGCCAGCAGATTTGAGCCGTCGGGGCAGCCCCAGCATTTT.

The chain couples TRBV27 to TRBJ1-1, with D perhaps matching TRBD1 (5 bases). This CDR3 comprises 11 residues. Between the trimmed V and J ends, which lost 4 bases and 5 bases, there was a span of 5 bases. CDR1 and CDR2 from the germline V gene are MNHEY and SMNVEV (reference sequence). CDR3: CASSWGTEAFF. The CDR3 DNA sequence: TGTGCCAGCAGTTGGGGGACTGAAGCTTTCTTT.

The chain carries TRBV28 and TRBJ2-6; D tentatively fits TRBD1 or TRBD2 (5 bases each). Trimming shortened V by 3 bases and J by 0 bases, and 18 bases separated the two germline ends. The CDR3 loop spans 19 amino acids. The germline CDR1 and CDR2 sequences are MDHEN and SYDVKM. CDR3 loop: CASSLWLRGPFSGANVLTF. The DNA for the CDR3 is TGTGCCAGCAGTTTGTGGCTCCGGGGACCCTTCTCTGGGGCCAACGTCCTGACTTTC.

V and J are TRBV19 and TRBJ2-1; 7 nucleotides match TRBD2. This CDR3 comprises 16 residues. Germline CDR1 and CDR2: LNHDA and SQIVND (reference sequence). Trimming at V came to 6 bases and at J to 9 bases, leaving 17 bases not matched to a gene. CDR3 in DNA: TGTGCCAGTAGCGGGCGGGAGACCCACTATGGCGGTGAGCAGTTCTTC. Amino acids: CASSGRETHYGGEQFF.

This clone appeared once. The gene calls are TRBV7-3 and TRBJ2-7; D is possibly TRBD2 (6 bases). V lost 0 bases and J 5 bases, leaving 11 bases between the germline ends. Germline V gene lookup returns CDR1 SGHTA and CDR2 FQGTGA. There are 14 residues in the CDR3. CDR3 sequence (DNA): TGTGCCAGCAGCTTAACGGGAGGTAACAACGAGCAGTACTTC. Protein sequence: CASSLTGGNNEQYF.

The V call is TRBV27, the J call TRBJ2-3, with D tentatively TRBD1 (5 bases). Trimming left V 7 bases short and J 0 bases short, with 14 bases between. In germline, CDR1 is MNHEY, CDR2 SMNVEV (reference sequence). The length of the CDR3 is 15 residues. As DNA, the CDR3 is TGTGCCAGCACCTACAGGTCCCATAGCACAGATACGCAGTATTTT. Protein: CASTYRSHSTDTQYF.

This chain joins TRBV7-6 and TRBJ1-2; a possible D gene is TRBD1 (6 bases). The CDR3 spans 16 residues. Germline-derived CDR1 and CDR2 are SGHVS and FNYEAQ. Trimming left V 2 bases short and J 8 bases short, with 21 bases between. The CDR3 DNA follows: TGTGCCAGCAGCTTATACCCACCGCCGACAGGACAGGGCTACACCTTC. Translation: CASSLYPPPTGQGYTF.

This clone was picked up a small number of times. The genes are TRBV5-4 and TRBJ2-7; unclear D gene. This CDR3 has 15 amino acids. Per the germline V gene, CDR1 is SGHNT and CDR2 is YYREEE (reference sequence). The V and J ends lost 4 bases and 6 bases respectively, with 20 bases between them. The CDR3 DNA follows: TGTGCCAGCAGCCATCTCGCTCGGGCAGCCGGCGAGCAGTACTTC. Translation gives CASSHLARAAGEQYF.

The table lists this clone with a count of one. The J gene is TRBJ2-5, the V gene TRBV27, with D perhaps matching TRBD2 (5 bases). Trimming removed 5 bases from V and 3 bases from J, with 19 bases in between. Germline CDR1 and CDR2: MNHEY and SMNVEV (reference sequence). The CDR3 totals 16 residues. The CDR3 DNA sequence: TGTGCCAGCAGTCCCGACCAGACTCCGCGGGAAGAGACCCAGTACTTC. Its translation is CASSPDQTPREETQYF.

The chain employs TRBV27 and TRBJ2-5, with a tentative D call TRBD2 (6 bases). Germline CDR1 reads MNHEY; CDR2 reads SMNVEV (reference sequence). Trimming shortened V by 2 bases and J by 8 bases, and 18 bases separated the two germline ends. The CDR3 contains 15 residues. The CDR3 reads CASSLNQAGLKTQYF. CDR3 sequence (DNA): TGTGCCAGCAGTTTAAATCAGGCGGGGTTAAAAACCCAGTACTTC.

The chain is built from TRBV27 and TRBJ2-2; TRBD2 matches at 14 bases. With V trimmed by 0 bases and J by 6 bases, 15 bases remained unmatched. This CDR3 contains 21 residues. Germline CDR1 and CDR2: MNHEY and SMNVEV (reference sequence). The CDR3 coding sequence is TGTGCCAGCAGTTTATCGGGGACTAGCGGGAGAGTCTGGCTAGCCCCCGGGGAGCTGTTTTTT. It yields the protein CASSLSGTSGRVWLAPGELFF.

The CDR3 reads CASSLQDSPLHF. CDR3 coding DNA: TGTGCCAGCAGTCTCCAGGATTCACCCCTCCACTTT. V is TRBV27 and J is TRBJ1-6; D is ambiguous. Germline V gene lookup returns CDR1 MNHEY and CDR2 SMNVEV (reference sequence). V was pared by 5 bases and J by 8 bases, with 7 bases between. CDR3 length: 12 residues.

The chain combines TRBV5-4 with TRBJ2-7; D is perhaps TRBD1 (6 bases). Trimming removed 0 bases at V and 2 bases at J, with 15 bases between. The CDR3 covers 16 residues. Germline assignment: CDR1 SGHNT and CDR2 YYREEE (reference sequence). The DNA for the CDR3 is TGTGCCAGCAGCTTGGGTAGGGACACCACTACCTACGAGCAGTACTTC. It yields the protein CASSLGRDTTTYEQYF.

This chain uses TRBV6-5 with TRBJ1-1; D gene unclear. Trimming pared 2 bases from V and 1 base from J, leaving 5 bases between. This CDR3 is 13 amino acids long. Per germline, CDR1 MNHEY and CDR2 SVGAGI. DNA of the CDR3: TGTGCCAGCAGTTACGGGAGGAACACTGAAGCTTTCTTT. Its protein is CASSYGRNTEAFF.

The chain joins TRBV4-1 to TRBJ1-1; D unclear. The V end lost 0 bases, the J end lost 4 bases, and 15 bases lay between the germline ends. The length of the CDR3 is 16 residues. Germline CDR1 reads MGHRA; CDR2 reads YSYEKL. The DNA of the CDR3 is TGCGCCAGCAGCCAAGATAAGCGGGGAAGTGGCACTGAAGCTTTCTTT. It is translated as CASSQDKRGSGTEAFF.